These 13 T cell receptor beta chains share one sample of origin, sequenced in a study of T cells in Graves' hyperthyroidism and ophthalmopathy. Amplification of TCR beta CDR3 regions used RNA as the template. Carried out on the TCR CDR3, a first-round RT-PCR used the HTBI primer set. One entry per CDR3 protein, called by TCRdb with MiXCR from the multiplex PCR reads. The data show roughly 200,000 distinct CDR3 sequences, about a sixth seen once. Specimen: blood. Receptors originate from a man aged 40-49 years with Graves' hyperthyroidism.

The rearrangement uses TRBV4-3 and TRBJ2-5; D might be TRBD1 or TRBD2, each matching 5 bases. The CDR3 is 19 amino acids. Germline V lookup: CDR1 LGHNA, CDR2 YSLEER. Deletions cut 1 base from V and 4 bases from J, with 25 bases between. CDR3 protein: CASSQVFTLGDSAGETQYF. In DNA, the CDR3 is TGCGCCAGCAGCCAAGTTTTCACGTTGGGGGATAGCGCGGGAGAGACCCAGTACTTC.

This clonotype was seen just once. The chain links TRBV18 to TRBJ2-3, with unresolved D. The CDR3 covers 13 residues. The germline V gene has CDR1 KGHSH and CDR2 LQKENI. Trimming pared 0 bases from V and 4 bases from J, leaving 5 bases between. CDR3 sequence: CASSPPKADTQYF. CDR3 nucleotide sequence: TGTGCCAGCTCACCACCGAAGGCAGATACGCAGTATTTT.

This clonotype showed up just a few times. The chain employs TRBV19 and TRBJ2-1, with 9 positions matching TRBD1. V was clipped by 3 bases and J by 7 bases; unmatched bases: 10. This CDR3 is built from 16 residues. Germline V lookup: CDR1 LNHDA, CDR2 SQIVND (reference sequence). The CDR3 DNA reads TGTGCCAGTAGTATCGGGACAGGGATGGGCACGAATGAGCAGTTCTTC. This encodes CASSIGTGMGTNEQFF.

This clonotype was recorded at least ten times. The J gene is TRBJ2-3, the V gene TRBV12-3 or TRBV12-4; no clear D. CDR3 length: 13 residues. V was clipped by 6 bases and J by 8 bases, with 15 bases between them. DNA for the CDR3: TGTGCCAGCAGCCTGGACGACCACGGTACGCAGTATTTT. Its protein product is CASSLDDHGTQYF.

This clonotype was seen ten or more times. The chain combines TRBV2 with TRBJ2-1, with 10 bases lining up with TRBD1. Trimming removed 6 bases from V and 9 bases from J; junction bases left unmatched: 5. This CDR3 is 13 amino acids long. From germline, CDR1 is SNHLY and CDR2 FYNNEI. CDR3 bases: TGTGCCAGCAGGGGGACAGGGGATATTGAGCAGTTCTTC. It codes for CASRGTGDIEQFF. Complete variable domain (other parts from reference TRBV2 and TRBJ2-1): EPEVTQTPSHQVTQMGQEVILRCVPISNHLYFYWYRQILGQKVEFLVSFYNNEISEKSEIFDDQFSVERPDGSNFTLKIRSTKLEDSAMYFCASRGTGDIEQFFGPGTRLTVL.

V gene TRBV5-1 combines with J gene TRBJ2-5, with D possibly being TRBD1 or TRBD2 (5 bases each). Trimming removed 2 bases from V and 5 bases from J, with 13 bases in between. Germline V gives CDR1 SGHRS, CDR2 YFSETQ. CDR3 size: 14 residues. CDR3 DNA sequence: TGCGCCAGCAGCTTCGGTACTTGGGGGGAGACCCAGTACTTC. Translating gives CASSFGTWGETQYF.

The chain couples TRBV6-2 or TRBV6-3 to TRBJ1-3; D not resolved. This CDR3 is built from 15 residues. Germline assignment: CDR1 MNHEY and CDR2 SVGEGT. V lost 4 bases to trimming and J lost 2 bases, with 12 bases between them. CDR3 nucleotides: TGTGCCAGCAGTTCCACGGGGATGGCTGGAAACACCATATATTTT. This codes for CASSSTGMAGNTIYF.

This clonotype was counted many times. This sequence joins TRBV7-2 and TRBJ1-1; TRBD1 matches 10 bases. Germline V CDR1 and CDR2: SGHTA, FQGNSA. This CDR3 comprises 14 residues. With V trimmed by 5 bases and J by 10 bases, 10 bases remained unmatched. The CDR3 loop is CASSPGQGRIGAFF. The CDR3 DNA follows: TGTGCCAGCAGCCCGGGACAGGGGCGAATAGGAGCTTTCTTT.

There are a few counts of this clonotype. A single base separates this from a much larger clone, so it may be a read error. This chain joins TRBV3-1 and TRBJ2-1, with 7 bases lining up with TRBD2. The J call is uncertain, as TRBJ2-7 better fits the DNA end. The germline V gene encodes CDR1 LGHDT and CDR2 YNNKEL (reference sequence). The length of the CDR3 is 16 residues. CDR3 coding DNA: TGTGCCAGCAGCCCAGATCTTACGGGGGGATACAATGAGCAGTACTTC. As protein: CASSPDLTGGYNEQYF.

The gene calls are TRBV6-2 or TRBV6-3 and TRBJ2-7; 7 positions agree with TRBD1. Germline trimming cut 4 bases from V and 0 bases from J; bases unmatched to any gene: 9. The CDR3 loop spans 16 amino acids. Looked up from germline, CDR1 is MNHEY and CDR2 is SVGEGT. In DNA, the CDR3 is TGTGCCAGCAGTTCTGTCTTGCCAGGGGGCTCCTACGAGCAGTACTTC. Translated, it gives CASSSVLPGGSYEQYF.

This clonotype has ten or more counts. The chain combines TRBV20-1 with TRBJ2-7; no firm D call. The CDR3 length is 12 residues. V was cut by 5 bases and J by 5 bases, with 13 bases left in between. CDR1 is DFQATT, CDR2 SNEGSKA, per germline (reference sequence). The CDR3 DNA reads as TGCAGTGCTTCCCGACCCAGTGACGAGCAGTACTTC. Translation: CSASRPSDEQYF.

This clonotype was seen more than once but under ten times. This chain connects TRBV7-8 to TRBJ1-5; D unresolved. The CDR3 totals 16 residues. Germline CDR1 and CDR2: SGHVS and FQNEAQ. Trimming took 5 bases from V and 0 from J, leaving 14 bases between them. The CDR3 here is CASSPRPPYSNQPQHF. The CDR3 bases are TGTGCCAGCAGCCCGCGACCGCCGTATAGCAATCAGCCCCAGCATTTT.

This clonotype was seen repeatedly, ten times or more. The chain joins TRBV5-1 to TRBJ1-1; D unclear. Deletions cut 4 bases from V and 2 bases from J, with 9 bases between. The CDR3 covers 13 residues. Germline CDR1 and CDR2: SGHRS and YFSETQ. CDR3 region: CASSMQINTEAFF. The CDR3 nucleotides read TGCGCCAGCAGCATGCAAATCAACACTGAAGCTTTCTTT.